The present T cell receptor beta chain was sequenced within a study of identifying expanded T cells in peripheral blood. Findings and caveats of the study: Clone count variance between two-week samples rose with total template count. Technical replicates showed around 1.3 changed clones; approximately two weeks approximately 16; four weeks 19.

A word on this clone: Its antigen is unidentified.

The CDR3 length is 16 residues. Per the germline V gene, CDR1 is LNHDA and CDR2 is SQIVND (reference sequence). Trimming removed 4 bases at V and 0 bases at J, with 13 bases between. Collection occurred without any documented infections or immune events in donors. Produced via immunoSEQ multiplex PCR; TCRdb's table is partial and in-frame only. There are 100,000 or so clones in the sample; around 85% occur only once, and about 15% lies in the top ten. The TCR sequence derives from a person between 18 and 69 years old in good health. The chain combines TRBV19 with TRBJ1-5; perhaps TRBD1 as D (5 bases). Sequencing was performed on blood. CDR3 sequence (DNA): TGTGCCAGTAGTAGGGACGGCCAGAATAGCAATCAGCCCCAGCATTTT. Its translation: CASSRDGQNSNQPQHF.